Below, 9 T cell receptor beta chains from the same sample are listed, as sequenced in a study of cytomegalovirus exposure and HLA in healthy donors (TCRdb year 2017). Library preparation was by the immunoSEQ multiplex PCR assay. For the multiplex PCR, a mixture combining 60 forward primers for TCR Vbeta segments and 13 reverse primers for TCR Jbeta segments was used. TCRdb holds this immuneACCESS table with in-frame rearrangements only. Some clones are missing; in checked studies, unresolved V genes explain under half, and the rest has no known cause. Recorded for this sample are roughly 100,000 clones; around 57% of them occurred a single time. The ten largest clones represent around 4.8% of the sample. The source material was PBMCs. Source of these receptors: a human donor in good health.

This clone came up a few times. The chain links TRBV11-1 to TRBJ2-3; TRBD2 aligns across 10 bases. The J segment lost 5 bases and the V segment lost 5 bases, leaving 4 bases of the junction unmatched. CDR1 is SGHAT and CDR2 is FQDESV in the germline V gene (reference sequence). The CDR3 contains 14 residues. The CDR3 nucleotides are TGTGCCAGCAGCCCCCGACTAGCGGGAGATACGCAGTATTTT. Translation gives CASSPRLAGDTQYF.

This clone was seen a handful of times. CDR3 sequence (DNA): TGTGCCAGCAGCTTGTGGGGCAGGCCCGGGGAGCTGTTTTTT. This codes for CASSLWGRPGELFF. This chain connects TRBV5-6 to TRBJ2-2; possibly TRBD1 for D (5 bases). Looked up from germline, CDR1 is SGHDT and CDR2 is YYEEEE. The CDR3 runs 14 residues. V lost 1 base, J lost 6 bases, and 10 bases lay in between.

The V and J genes are TRBV19 and TRBJ2-5, with D possibly TRBD2 on 6 matching bases. Germline lookup yields CDR1 LNHDA and CDR2 SQIVND (reference sequence). The CDR3 is 14 amino acids. V was pared by 7 bases and J by 5 bases, with 17 bases between. Here the CDR3 reads CASKETRASETQYF. In nucleotides, the CDR3 is TGTGCCAGTAAGGAGACTAGAGCCTCGGAGACCCAGTACTTC.

This rearrangement joins TRBV27 to TRBJ2-1, with a possible D match to TRBD1 (6 bases). This CDR3 contains 13 residues. Germline lookup yields CDR1 MNHEY and CDR2 SMNVEV (reference sequence). Trimming stripped 4 bases from V and 5 bases from J, with 9 bases between. CDR3 in amino acids: CASSWDTNNEQFF. The CDR3, as DNA: TGTGCCAGCAGTTGGGACACCAACAATGAGCAGTTCTTC.

The chain carries TRBV19 and TRBJ1-5; no definite D call. V was cut by 7 bases and J by 4 bases, with 17 bases left in between. This CDR3 is 15 amino acids long. Germline CDR1 is LNHDA and CDR2 is SQIVND (reference sequence). The CDR3 nucleotides are TGTGCCAGTACCCCCGGGTCCCCGAGTAATCAGCCCCAGCATTTT. Its protein product is CASTPGSPSNQPQHF.

The chain employs TRBV7-2 and TRBJ2-2; D gene unclear. V lost 0 bases and J 4 bases, leaving 24 bases between the germline ends. The CDR3 runs 20 residues. From germline, CDR1 is SGHTA and CDR2 FQGNSA. In nucleotides, the CDR3 is TGTGCCAGCAGCTTAGCCGTGTTCAGTCCGGGTCATATCTTCACCGGGGAGCTGTTTTTT. Its protein is CASSLAVFSPGHIFTGELFF. Based on the CDR3 plus reference TRBV7-2 and TRBJ2-2, the full variable domain is GAGVSQSPSNKVTEKGKDVELRCDPISGHTALYWYRQSLGQGLEFLIYFQGNSAPDKSGLPSDRFSAERTGGSVSTLTIQRTQQEDSAVYLCASSLAVFSPGHIFTGELFFGEGSRLTVL.

This sequence joins TRBV6-6 and TRBJ2-3, with 10 nucleotides matching TRBD2. The ends lost 8 bases at V and 6 bases at J; junction bases unmatched: 11. This CDR3 has 15 residues. CDR1 is MNHNY, CDR2 SVGAGI, per germline (reference sequence). The CDR3 DNA follows: TGTGCCAGCCTAGTTCCTAGCGGGAGTGTGGATACGCAGTATTTT. Translating gives CASLVPSGSVDTQYF.

In this sample, this clone turned up a few times. This same CDR3 is encoded by further DNA sequences in the sample. CDR3 in amino acids: CASSLTGGGNNEQFF. In DNA, the CDR3 is TGTGCCAGCAGCTTAACGGGAGGGGGTAACAATGAGCAGTTCTTC. V is TRBV7-3 and J is TRBJ2-1, with D possibly matching TRBD2 (7 bases). Trimming removed 0 bases from V and 5 bases from J, with 11 bases in between. The CDR3 runs 15 residues. Germline CDR1 is SGHTA and CDR2 is FQGTGA.

A few counts support this clone. V is TRBV11-2 and J is TRBJ2-2; 9 bases agree with TRBD2. This CDR3 contains 16 residues. Germline CDR1 reads SGHAT; CDR2 reads FQNNGV. J gave up 4 bases and V 1 base, and 4 bases lay outside the gene matches. DNA of the CDR3: TGTGCCAGCAGCTTAGGGCGGGAGGGCGTCACCGGGGAGCTGTTTTTT. Translating it yields CASSLGREGVTGELFF.